The 2 T cell receptor beta chains below come from one sample, sequenced in a study of ipilimumab plus nivolumab after autologous stem cell transplantation. Method: immunoSEQ multiplex PCR; TCRdb's copy keeps in-frame clones and lacks some. The profile shows some 15,000 clones, about 81% of them singletons. Sequenced material: PBMCs, taken in a trial of ipilimumab plus nivolumab as post-transplant consolidation. The receptors come from a male donor with diffuse large B-cell lymphoma.

The genes are TRBV4-2 and TRBJ2-7; no definite D call. Germline-derived CDR1 and CDR2 are LGHNA and YNFKEQ. This CDR3 spans 12 amino acids. Between the trimmed V and J ends, which lost 0 bases and 4 bases, there was a span of 4 bases. The CDR3 sequence is CASSQDQYEQYF. CDR3 sequence (DNA): TGTGCCAGCAGCCAAGATCAGTACGAGCAGTACTTC.

The chain combines TRBV10-3 with TRBJ2-1; unclear D gene. The length of the CDR3 is 15 residues. Trimming removed 2 bases at V and 4 bases at J, with 12 bases between. CDR1 is ENHRY, CDR2 SYGVKD, per germline. CDR3 nucleotides: TGTGCCATCAGTGAGGGTCCGCGGCTTTACAATGAGCAGTTCTTC. Amino acid sequence: CAISEGPRLYNEQFF.